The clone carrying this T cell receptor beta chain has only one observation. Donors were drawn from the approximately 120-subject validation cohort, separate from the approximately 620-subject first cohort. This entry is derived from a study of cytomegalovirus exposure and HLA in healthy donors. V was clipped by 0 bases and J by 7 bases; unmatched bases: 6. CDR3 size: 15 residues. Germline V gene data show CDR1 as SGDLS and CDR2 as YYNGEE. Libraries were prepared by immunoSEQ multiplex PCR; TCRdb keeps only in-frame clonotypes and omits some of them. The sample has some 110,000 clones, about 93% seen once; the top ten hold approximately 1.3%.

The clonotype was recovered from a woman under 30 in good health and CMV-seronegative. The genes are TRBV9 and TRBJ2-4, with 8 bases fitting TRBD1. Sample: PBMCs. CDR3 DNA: TGTGCCAGCAGCGTAGATCCAGGGGGCGAGAACATTCAGTACTTC. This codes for CASSVDPGGENIQYF.